The 14 T cell receptor beta chains below were found in one sample sequenced in a study of T-cell reconstitution after alpha-beta-depleted transplantation in children. During its preparation, the TCRbeta library received unique molecular identifiers. Using its own MiXCR run on the PCR reads, TCRdb lists one record per CDR3 protein. The profile covers hundreds of thousands of distinct CDR3 sequences, with 13% appearing a single time and 2.2% taken by the ten largest. Source: PBMCs, mostly from graft donor cells, taken 360 days after TCRalphabeta/CD19-depleted stem cell transplant. The receptors shown here come from a male patient under 18 who had a stem cell transplant for acute myeloid leukemia, so the T cells may come from the graft donor.

The chain is built from TRBV7-2 and TRBJ2-4; a possible D gene is TRBD2 (6 bases). Germline V gene lookup returns CDR1 SGHTA and CDR2 FQGNSA. The CDR3 has 16 amino acids. Trimming stripped 5 bases from V and 6 bases from J, with 20 bases between. CDR3 bases: TGTGCCAGCAGCCCGCCTAGCGCTCAGTCGATAAACATTCAGTACTTC. Its protein product is CASSPPSAQSINIQYF.

The genes are TRBV21-1 and TRBJ2-2; no check of the table's D call, TRBD1, against the DNA was made. TRBV21-1 is an annotated pseudogene. The CDR3 is 16 amino acids. CDR3 DNA: TGTGCCAGCAGCCCTCCTCGTGGCGCCGACACCGGGGAGCTGTTTTTT. Translated, it gives CASSPPRGADTGELFF.

The rearrangement joins TRBV28 to TRBJ2-2; D is ambiguous. The CDR3 length is 13 residues. V shed 2 bases and J shed 4 bases, with 5 bases lying between them. Germline V gene data show CDR1 as MDHEN and CDR2 as SYDVKM. Here the CDR3 DNA reads TGTGCCAGCAGTTTAGGGTTCACCGGGGAGCTGTTTTTT. Translation: CASSLGFTGELFF.

This clonotype was counted many times. CDR3 sequence (DNA): TGCGCCAGCAGCCAAGATTGGGGGCTAGCGGGAGGAGATACGCAGTATTTT. Its translation is CASSQDWGLAGGDTQYF. The gene calls are TRBV4-3 and TRBJ2-3, with 11 nucleotides matching TRBD2. The CDR3 contains 17 residues. V lost 0 bases, J lost 5 bases, and 7 bases stayed unmatched. In germline, CDR1 is LGHNA, CDR2 YSLEER.

This clonotype was counted only a few times. The V gene is TRBV6-2 or TRBV6-3, the J gene TRBJ2-1; D may correspond to TRBD1 or TRBD2 (5 bases each). Germline V gene sequence: CDR1 MNHEY, CDR2 SVGEGT. V shed 2 bases and J shed 3 bases, with 17 bases lying between them. This CDR3 has 17 residues. The CDR3 sequence is CASSYRVGGASYNEQFF. The DNA of the CDR3 is TGTGCCAGCAGTTACCGGGTTGGGGGAGCAAGCTACAATGAGCAGTTCTTC.

This clonotype occurred many times. This chain uses TRBV6-2 or TRBV6-3 with TRBJ1-1, with 8 positions matching TRBD1. After removal of 8 bases from V and 0 bases from J, the junction contained 5 bases not matched to a gene. The CDR3 is 14 residues long. Germline V CDR1 and CDR2: MNHEY, SVGEGT. The CDR3 nucleotides read TGTGCCAGCCATCCGGGACAGGTGAACACTGAAGCTTTCTTT. This encodes CASHPGQVNTEAFF.

A few counts support this clonotype. The chain joins TRBV2 to TRBJ2-3, with 8 positions matching TRBD1. J lost 7 bases, V lost 3 bases, and 6 bases had no gene match. CDR1 is SNHLY and CDR2 is FYNNEI in the germline V gene. The CDR3 consists of 14 residues. CDR3 coding DNA: TGTGCCAGCAGTGAGGAGGACAGGGCAAATACGCAGTATTTT. It is translated as CASSEEDRANTQYF.

A note on this clonotype: This clone may be a read error of a much larger clone one base away. The chain links TRBV2 to TRBJ2-5; 13 positions agree with TRBD2. V lost 1 base and J lost 4; bases outside the gene matches: 0. Germline assignment: CDR1 SNHLY and CDR2 FYNNEI. CDR3 length: 15 amino acids. This CDR3 is CASSEGLAGGETQYF. DNA of the CDR3: TGTGCCAGCAGTGAAGGACTAGCGGGAGGAGAGACCCAGTACTTC.

In its sample, this clonotype was seen a few times. The genes are TRBV11-1 and TRBJ2-1; TRBD2 matches at 9 bases. The CDR3 spans 18 residues. CDR1 and CDR2 (germline): SGHAT, FQDESV (reference sequence). After removal of 4 bases from V and 4 bases from J, the junction contained 14 bases not matched to a gene. The CDR3 loop is CASSSTDRMSGRYNEQFF. Here the CDR3 DNA reads TGTGCCAGCAGCTCGACGGATAGGATGAGCGGGAGGTACAATGAGCAGTTCTTC.

V gene TRBV10-3 combines with J gene TRBJ2-6; D unresolved. The CDR3 runs 13 residues. Per the germline V gene, CDR1 is ENHRY and CDR2 is SYGVKD. V lost 4 bases and J 2 bases, leaving 3 bases between the germline ends. CDR3 residues: CAISAAGANVLTF. For the CDR3, the DNA is TGTGCCATCAGTGCGGCTGGGGCCAACGTCCTGACTTTC.

A remark on this clonotype: One end of the junction varies from germline; a read error may be responsible. The chain is built from TRBV4-3 and TRBJ2-2; 10 positions agree with TRBD2. CDR3 length: 18 residues. Germline CDR1 reads LGHNA; CDR2 reads YSLEER. The CDR3 sequence: CASIQVASGSVRAGELFF. The CDR3 coding sequence is TGCGCCAGCATCCAAGTGGCTAGCGGGAGTGTTAGAGCCGGGGAGCTGTTTTTT.

This clonotype was found many times. One junction end disagrees with the germline gene, perhaps due to a read error. This rearrangement joins TRBV30 to TRBJ2-7; 7 nucleotides match TRBD2. From germline, CDR1 is GTSNPN and CDR2 SVGIG (reference sequence). This CDR3 has 11 amino acids. This CDR3 reads CAWSVREAVRF. Written as DNA, the CDR3 is TGTGCCTGGAGTGTACGGGAGGCAGTTCGCTTC.

The chain links TRBV28 to TRBJ2-1, with 8 bases aligning to TRBD2. CDR1 is MDHEN and CDR2 is SYDVKM in the germline V gene. Losses at the gene ends were 2 bases for V and 5 bases for J; bases not matched to a gene: 5. This CDR3 contains 15 residues. The DNA for the CDR3 is TGTGCCAGCAGTTTAGTACTAGCGGCTAACAATGAGCAGTTCTTC. It codes for CASSLVLAANNEQFF.

DNA of the CDR3: TGTGCCAGCAGCACAGTACGAGGCAATCAGCCCCAGCATTTT. This sequence encodes CASSTVRGNQPQHF. The chain is built from TRBV12-3 or TRBV12-4 and TRBJ1-5; D is undetermined. Trimming took off 6 bases at V and 2 bases at J, with 11 bases between the two ends. This CDR3 comprises 14 residues.